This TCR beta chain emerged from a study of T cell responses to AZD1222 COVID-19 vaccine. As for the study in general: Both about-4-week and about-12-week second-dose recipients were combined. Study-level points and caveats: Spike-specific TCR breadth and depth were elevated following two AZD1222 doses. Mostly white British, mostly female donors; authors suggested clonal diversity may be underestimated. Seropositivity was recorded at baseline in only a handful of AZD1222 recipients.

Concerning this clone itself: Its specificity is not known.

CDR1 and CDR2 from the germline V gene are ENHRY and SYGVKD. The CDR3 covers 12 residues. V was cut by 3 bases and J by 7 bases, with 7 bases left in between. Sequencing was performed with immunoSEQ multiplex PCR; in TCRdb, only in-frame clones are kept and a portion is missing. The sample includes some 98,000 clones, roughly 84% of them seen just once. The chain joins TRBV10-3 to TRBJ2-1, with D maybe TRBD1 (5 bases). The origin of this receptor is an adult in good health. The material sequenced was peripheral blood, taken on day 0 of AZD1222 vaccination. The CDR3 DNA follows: TGTGCCATCAGTGACAGGGTTAATGAGCAGTTCTTC. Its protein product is CAISDRVNEQFF.